The clone carrying this T cell receptor beta chain turned up a few times. The V gene's germline CDR1 is SEHNR and CDR2 FQNEAQ (reference sequence). CDR3 size: 13 residues. V gave up 5 bases and J gave up 6 bases; unmatched junction bases: 5. The entry originates in a study of cytomegalovirus exposure and HLA in healthy donors. Primers included in the PCR were 60 Vbeta and 13 Jbeta primers. Produced via immunoSEQ multiplex PCR; TCRdb's table is partial and in-frame only. The table has about 190,000 clones, about 89% seen once. The chain combines TRBV7-9 with TRBJ1-1; TRBD1 matches 8 bases. The clonotype comes from a young man in good health and CMV-seronegative. Sequenced: PBMCs. CDR3 amino acids: CASSPQGGAEAFF. The CDR3 DNA follows: TGTGCCAGCAGCCCACAGGGGGGCGCTGAAGCTTTCTTT.